This entry concerns a single TCR beta chain. Its specificity is unknown. The data stem from a study of T cell responses to AZD1222 COVID-19 vaccine. Study outcomes and limitations: At baseline, seropositivity was found in only a handful of AZD1222 recipients. White British donors predominated, females outnumbered males, and clonal diversity was possibly underestimated.

The CDR3 length is 16 residues. CDR1 and CDR2 (germline): SGHRS, YFSETQ. V trimming: 4 bases; J trimming: 1 base; junction bases outside the gene matches: 4. Only in-frame clones appear in the TCRdb table, and some are missing; sequencing was by immunoSEQ multiplex PCR. The top ten hold under 25% of the sample, which has 70,000 to 90,000 clones, more than 75% seen once. This sequence joins TRBV5-1 and TRBJ2-2, with 10 bases aligning to TRBD1. The receptor was isolated from an adult in good health. The sequences come from peripheral blood, collected on day 0 of AZD1222 vaccination. CDR3 in DNA: TGCGCCAGCAGCAGACAGGGGGCGCAGAACACCGGGGAGCTGTTTTTT. It codes for CASSRQGAQNTGELFF.